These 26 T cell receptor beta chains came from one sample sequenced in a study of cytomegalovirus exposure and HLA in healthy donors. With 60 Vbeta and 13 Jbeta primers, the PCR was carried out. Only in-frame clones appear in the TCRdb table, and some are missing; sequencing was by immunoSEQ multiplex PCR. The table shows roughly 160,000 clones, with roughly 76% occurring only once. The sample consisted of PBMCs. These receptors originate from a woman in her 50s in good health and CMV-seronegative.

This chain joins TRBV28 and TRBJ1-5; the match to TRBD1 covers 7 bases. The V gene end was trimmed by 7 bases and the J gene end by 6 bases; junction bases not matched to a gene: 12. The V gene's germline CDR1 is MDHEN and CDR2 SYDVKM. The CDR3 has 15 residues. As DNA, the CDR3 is TGTGCCAGCACCCAGGGGGGACAAGGTTCTCAGCCCCAGCATTTT. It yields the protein CASTQGGQGSQPQHF.

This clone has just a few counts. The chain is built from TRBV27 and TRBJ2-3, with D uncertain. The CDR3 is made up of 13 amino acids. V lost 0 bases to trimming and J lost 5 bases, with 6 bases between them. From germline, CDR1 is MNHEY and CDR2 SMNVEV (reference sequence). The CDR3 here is CASSLSSGDTQYF. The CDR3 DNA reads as TGTGCCAGCAGTTTATCTTCCGGAGATACGCAGTATTTT.

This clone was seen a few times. CDR3 DNA: TGTGCCAGCCGCACGGGAGGGGAGGCTGAAGCTTTCTTT. It codes for CASRTGGEAEAFF. The gene calls are TRBV6-6 and TRBJ1-1, with D tentatively TRBD1 (5 bases). Trimming removed 8 bases from V and 6 bases from J, with 16 bases in between. Germline CDR1 MNHNY, CDR2 SVGAGI (reference sequence). The CDR3 covers 13 residues.

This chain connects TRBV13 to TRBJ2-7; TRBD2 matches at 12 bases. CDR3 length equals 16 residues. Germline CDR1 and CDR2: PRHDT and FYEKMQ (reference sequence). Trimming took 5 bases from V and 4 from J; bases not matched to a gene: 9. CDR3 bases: TGTGCCAGCAGCCCCGCTAGCGGGGGGGGTTTATACGAGCAGTACTTC. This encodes CASSPASGGGLYEQYF.

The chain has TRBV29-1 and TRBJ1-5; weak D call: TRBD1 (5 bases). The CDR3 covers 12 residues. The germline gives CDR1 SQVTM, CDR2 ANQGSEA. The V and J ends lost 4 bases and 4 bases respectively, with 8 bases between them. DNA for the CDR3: TGCAGCGTTGGGGAGGGGAATCAGCCCCAGCATTTT. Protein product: CSVGEGNQPQHF.

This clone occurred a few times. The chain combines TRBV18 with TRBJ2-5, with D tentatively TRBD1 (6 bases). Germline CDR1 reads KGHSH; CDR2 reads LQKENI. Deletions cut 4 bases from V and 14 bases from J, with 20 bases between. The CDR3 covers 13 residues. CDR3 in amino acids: CASSQATGSRGYF. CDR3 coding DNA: TGTGCCAGCTCACAAGCTACCGGTAGCAGGGGTTACTTC. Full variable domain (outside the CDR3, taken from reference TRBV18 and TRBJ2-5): NAGVMQNPRHLVRRRGQEARLRCSPMKGHSHVYWYRQLPEEGLKFMVYLQKENIIDESGMPKERFSAEFPKEGPSILRIQQVVRGDSAAYFCASSQATGSRGYFGPGTRLLVL.

The CDR3 region is CASRGTGNTGELFF. The CDR3 nucleotides read TGTGCCAGCAGAGGGACAGGGAATACCGGGGAGCTGTTTTTT. The chain combines TRBV7-2 with TRBJ2-2, with 9 bases fitting TRBD1. This CDR3 has 14 amino acids. Germline lookup yields CDR1 SGHTA and CDR2 FQGNSA. V was clipped by 6 bases and J by 5 bases; unmatched bases: 4.

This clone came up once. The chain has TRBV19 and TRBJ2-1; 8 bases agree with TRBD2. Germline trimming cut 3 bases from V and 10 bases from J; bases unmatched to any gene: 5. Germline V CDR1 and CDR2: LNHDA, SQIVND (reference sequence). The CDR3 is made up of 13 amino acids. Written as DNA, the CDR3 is TGTGCCAGTAGTATCGCGGGAGGAGGGGAGCAGTTCTTC. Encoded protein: CASSIAGGGEQFF. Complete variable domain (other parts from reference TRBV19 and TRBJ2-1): DGGITQSPKYLFRKEGQNVTLSCEQNLNHDAMYWYRQDPGQGLRLIYYSQIVNDFQKGDIAEGYSVSREKKESFPLTVTSAQKNPTAFYLCASSIAGGGEQFFGPGTRLTVL.

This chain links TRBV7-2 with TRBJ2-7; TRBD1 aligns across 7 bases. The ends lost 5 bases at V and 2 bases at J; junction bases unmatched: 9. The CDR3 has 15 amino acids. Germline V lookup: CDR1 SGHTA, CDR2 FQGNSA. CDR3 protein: CASSERGTETYEQYF. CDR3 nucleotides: TGTGCCAGCAGCGAAAGAGGGACAGAAACCTACGAGCAGTACTTC.

This CDR3 reads CASSSPDRVDGYTF. DNA for the CDR3: TGCGCCAGCAGCTCCCCCGACAGGGTAGATGGCTACACCTTC. This sequence joins TRBV5-1 and TRBJ1-2, with TRBD1 matching 7 bases. In germline, CDR1 is SGHRS, CDR2 YFSETQ. The CDR3 sequence is 14 residues long. With V trimmed by 3 bases and J by 6 bases, 8 bases remained unmatched. Full variable domain (missing parts from reference TRBV5-1 and TRBJ1-2): KAGVTQTPRYLIKTRGQQVTLSCSPISGHRSVSWYQQTPGQGLQFLFEYFSETQRNKGNFPGRFSGRQFSNSRSEMNVSTLELGDSALYLCASSSPDRVDGYTFGSGTRLTVV.

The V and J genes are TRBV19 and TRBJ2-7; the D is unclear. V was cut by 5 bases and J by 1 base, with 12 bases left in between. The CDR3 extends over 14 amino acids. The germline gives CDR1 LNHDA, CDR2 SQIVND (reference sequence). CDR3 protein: CASSEQTGSYEQYF. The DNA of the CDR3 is TGTGCCAGTAGTGAGCAGACTGGTTCCTACGAGCAGTACTTC.

The CDR3 nucleotides read TGTGCCAGCAGCCCGTTAGCGGGTAATGAGCAGTTCTTC. Its protein is CASSPLAGNEQFF. The V gene is TRBV11-2, the J gene TRBJ2-1, with 7 bases identical to TRBD2. CDR3 size: 13 residues. Per germline, CDR1 SGHAT and CDR2 FQNNGV. The junction had 5 bases not matched to a gene; V was cut back by 5 bases and J by 7 bases.

The CDR3 nucleotides are TGCGCCAGCAGACGGACTGGGTGGGATGAGCAGTTCTTC. This sequence encodes CASRRTGWDEQFF. The chain links TRBV23-1 to TRBJ2-1, with D maybe TRBD2 (5 bases). TRBV23-1 is filed as an ORF, its function uncertain. This CDR3 has 13 amino acids. Between the trimmed V and J ends, which lost 6 bases and 8 bases, there was a span of 14 bases.

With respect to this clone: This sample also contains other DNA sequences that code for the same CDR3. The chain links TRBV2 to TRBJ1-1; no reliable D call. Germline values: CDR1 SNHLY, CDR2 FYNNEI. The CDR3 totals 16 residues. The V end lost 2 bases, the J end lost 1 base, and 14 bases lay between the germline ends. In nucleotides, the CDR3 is TGTGCCAGCAGTGAAAGGGTTTGGCGGGGGAACACTGAAGCTTTCTTT. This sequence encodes CASSERVWRGNTEAFF. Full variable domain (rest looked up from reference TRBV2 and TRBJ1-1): EPEVTQTPSHQVTQMGQEVILRCVPISNHLYFYWYRQILGQKVEFLVSFYNNEISEKSEIFDDQFSVERPDGSNFTLKIRSTKLEDSAMYFCASSERVWRGNTEAFFGQGTRLTVV.

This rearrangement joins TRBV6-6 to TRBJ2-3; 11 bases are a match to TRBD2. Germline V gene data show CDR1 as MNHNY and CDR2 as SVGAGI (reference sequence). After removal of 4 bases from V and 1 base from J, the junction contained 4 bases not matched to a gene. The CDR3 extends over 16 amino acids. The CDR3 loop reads CASSSLSGRGTDTQYF. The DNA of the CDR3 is TGTGCCAGCAGTTCCCTTAGCGGGAGGGGCACAGATACGCAGTATTTT.

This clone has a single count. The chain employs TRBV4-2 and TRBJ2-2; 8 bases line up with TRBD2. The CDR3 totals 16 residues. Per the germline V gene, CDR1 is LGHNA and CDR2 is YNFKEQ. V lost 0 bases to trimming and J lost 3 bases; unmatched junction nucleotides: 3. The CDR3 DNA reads TGTGCCAGCAGCCAAGACCCACTAGCGGACACCGGGGAGCTGTTTTTT. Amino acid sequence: CASSQDPLADTGELFF.

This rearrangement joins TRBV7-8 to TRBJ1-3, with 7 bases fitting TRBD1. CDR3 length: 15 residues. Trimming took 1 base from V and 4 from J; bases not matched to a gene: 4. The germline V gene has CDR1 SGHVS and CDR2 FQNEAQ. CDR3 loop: CASSLDPGQGNTIYF. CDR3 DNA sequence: TGTGCCAGCAGCTTAGACCCGGGACAGGGAAACACCATATATTTT.

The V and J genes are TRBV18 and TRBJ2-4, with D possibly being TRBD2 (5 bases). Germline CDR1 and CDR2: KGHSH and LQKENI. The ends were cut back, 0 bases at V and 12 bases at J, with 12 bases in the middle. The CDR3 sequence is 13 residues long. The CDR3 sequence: CASSPPLRDHQYF. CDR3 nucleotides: TGTGCCAGCTCACCACCGCTCCGGGATCATCAGTACTTC.

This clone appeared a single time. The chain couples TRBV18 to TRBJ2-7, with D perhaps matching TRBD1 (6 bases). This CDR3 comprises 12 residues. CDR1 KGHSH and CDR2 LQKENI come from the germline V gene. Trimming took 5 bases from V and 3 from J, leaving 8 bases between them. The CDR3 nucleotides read TGTGCCAGCTCAAGGACAGACTACGAGCAGTACTTC. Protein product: CASSRTDYEQYF.

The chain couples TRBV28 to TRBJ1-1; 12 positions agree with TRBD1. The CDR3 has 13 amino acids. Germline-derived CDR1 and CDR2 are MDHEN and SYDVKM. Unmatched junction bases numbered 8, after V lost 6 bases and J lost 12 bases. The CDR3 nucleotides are TGTGCCAGCAGGGGACAGGGGGCCCTTCTTTCTTTCTTT. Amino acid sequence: CASRGQGALLSFF.

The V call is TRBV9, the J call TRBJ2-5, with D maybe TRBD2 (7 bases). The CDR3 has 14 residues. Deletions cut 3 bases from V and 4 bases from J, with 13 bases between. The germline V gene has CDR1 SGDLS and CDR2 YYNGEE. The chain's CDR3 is CASSAGGPRETQYF. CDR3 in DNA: TGTGCCAGCAGCGCGGGGGGCCCCCGAGAGACCCAGTACTTC.

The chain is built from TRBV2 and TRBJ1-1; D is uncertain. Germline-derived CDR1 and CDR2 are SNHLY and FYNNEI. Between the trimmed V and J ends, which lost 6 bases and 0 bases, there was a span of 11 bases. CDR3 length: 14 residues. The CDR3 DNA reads TGTGCCAGCAGCGTGGCGGCCATGAACACTGAAGCTTTCTTT. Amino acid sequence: CASSVAAMNTEAFF.

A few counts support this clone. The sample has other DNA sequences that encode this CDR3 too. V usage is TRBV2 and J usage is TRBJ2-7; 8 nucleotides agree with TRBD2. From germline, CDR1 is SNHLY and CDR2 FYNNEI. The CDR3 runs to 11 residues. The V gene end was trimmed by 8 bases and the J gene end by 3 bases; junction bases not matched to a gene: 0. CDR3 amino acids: CASRGGYEQYF. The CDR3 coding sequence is TGTGCCAGCCGGGGGGGCTACGAGCAGTACTTC.

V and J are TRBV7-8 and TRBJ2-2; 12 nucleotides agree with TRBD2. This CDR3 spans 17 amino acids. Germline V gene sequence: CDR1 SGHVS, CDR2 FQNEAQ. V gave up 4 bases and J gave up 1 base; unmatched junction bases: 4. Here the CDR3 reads CASSSSGGVGNTGELFF. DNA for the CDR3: TGTGCCAGCAGCTCTAGCGGGGGGGTCGGGAACACCGGGGAGCTGTTTTTT.

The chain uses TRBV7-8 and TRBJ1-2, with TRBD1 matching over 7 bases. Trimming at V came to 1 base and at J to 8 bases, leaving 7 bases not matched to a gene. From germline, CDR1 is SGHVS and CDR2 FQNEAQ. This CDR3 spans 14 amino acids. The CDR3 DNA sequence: TGTGCCAGCAGCTTAGGGGACAGAGGCTTCGGCTACACCTTC. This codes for CASSLGDRGFGYTF. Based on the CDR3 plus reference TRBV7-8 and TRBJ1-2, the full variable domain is GAGVSQSPRYKVAKRGQDVALRCDPISGHVSLFWYQQALGQGPEFLTYFQNEAQLDKSGLPSDRFFAERPEGSVSTLKIQRTQQEDSAVYLCASSLGDRGFGYTFGSGTRLTVV.

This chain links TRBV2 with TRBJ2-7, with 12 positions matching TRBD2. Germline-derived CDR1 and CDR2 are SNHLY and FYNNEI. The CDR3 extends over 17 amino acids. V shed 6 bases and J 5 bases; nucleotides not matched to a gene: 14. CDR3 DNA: TGTGCCAGCAGACAGGGGGCTAGCGGGGGGGCCCCACACGAGCAGTACTTC. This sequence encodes CASRQGASGGAPHEQYF. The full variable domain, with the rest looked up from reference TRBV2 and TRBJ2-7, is EPEVTQTPSHQVTQMGQEVILRCVPISNHLYFYWYRQILGQKVEFLVSFYNNEISEKSEIFDDQFSVERPDGSNFTLKIRSTKLEDSAMYFCASRQGASGGAPHEQYFGPGTRLTVT.